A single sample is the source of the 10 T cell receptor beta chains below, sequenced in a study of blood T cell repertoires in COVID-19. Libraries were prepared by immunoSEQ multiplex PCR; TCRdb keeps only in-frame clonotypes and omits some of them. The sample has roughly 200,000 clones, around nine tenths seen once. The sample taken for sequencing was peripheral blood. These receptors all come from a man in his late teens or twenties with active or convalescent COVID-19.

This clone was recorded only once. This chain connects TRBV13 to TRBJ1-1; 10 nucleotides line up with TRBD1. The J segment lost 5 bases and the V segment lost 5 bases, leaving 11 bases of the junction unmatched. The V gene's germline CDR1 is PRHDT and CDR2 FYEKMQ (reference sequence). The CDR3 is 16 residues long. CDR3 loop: CASSPLGGQGQTEAFF. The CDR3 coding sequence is TGTGCCAGCAGCCCCCTCGGGGGACAGGGGCAAACTGAAGCTTTCTTT.

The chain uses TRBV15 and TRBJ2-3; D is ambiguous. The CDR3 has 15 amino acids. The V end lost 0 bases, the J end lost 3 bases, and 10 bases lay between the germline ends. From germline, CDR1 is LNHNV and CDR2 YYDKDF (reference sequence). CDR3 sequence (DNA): TGTGCCACCAGCAGAGATCGGGTACGGACAGATACGCAGTATTTT. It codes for CATSRDRVRTDTQYF.

For the CDR3, the DNA is TGTGCCAGCAGCCCCCGACAGGGCAAGAACACTGAAGCTTTCTTT. Amino acid sequence: CASSPRQGKNTEAFF. V usage is TRBV4-2 and J usage is TRBJ1-1; TRBD1 aligns across 7 bases. This CDR3 comprises 15 residues. The V gene end was trimmed by 4 bases and the J gene end by 1 base; junction bases not matched to a gene: 6. Germline V gene lookup returns CDR1 LGHNA and CDR2 YNFKEQ.

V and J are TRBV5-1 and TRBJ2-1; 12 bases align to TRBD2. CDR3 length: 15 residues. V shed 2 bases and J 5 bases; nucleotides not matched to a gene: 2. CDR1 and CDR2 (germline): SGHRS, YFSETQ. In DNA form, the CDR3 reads TGCGCCAGCAGCTTCGGACTAGCGGGGAACAATGAGCAGTTCTTC. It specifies CASSFGLAGNNEQFF.

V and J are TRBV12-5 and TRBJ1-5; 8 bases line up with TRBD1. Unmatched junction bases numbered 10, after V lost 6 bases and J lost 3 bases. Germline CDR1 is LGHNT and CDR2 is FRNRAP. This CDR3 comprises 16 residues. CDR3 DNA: TGTGCTAGTGGAATATATGGGACAGGCACCAATCAGCCCCAGCATTTT. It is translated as CASGIYGTGTNQPQHF.

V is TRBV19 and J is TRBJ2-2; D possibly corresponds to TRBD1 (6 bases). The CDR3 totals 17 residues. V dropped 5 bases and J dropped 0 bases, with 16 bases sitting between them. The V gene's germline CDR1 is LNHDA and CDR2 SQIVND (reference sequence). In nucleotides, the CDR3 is TGTGCCAGTAGTCCTAACGACAGGCCCGCGAACACCGGGGAGCTGTTTTTT. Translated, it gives CASSPNDRPANTGELFF.

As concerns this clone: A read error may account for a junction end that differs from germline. CDR3 in DNA: TGTGCTAGCAGCTTAGGACTAGCGGGAGCCCAAGAGACCCAGTACTTC. It codes for CASSLGLAGAQETQYF. The chain employs TRBV7-7 and TRBJ2-5; 13 nucleotides line up with TRBD2. The germline CDR1 and CDR2 sequences are SSHAT and FNYEAQ (reference sequence). There are 16 residues in the CDR3. Combining the CDR3 with reference TRBV7-7 and TRBJ2-5 gives the whole variable domain GAGVSQSPRYKVTKRGQDVTLRCDPISSHATLYWYQQALGQGPEFLTYFNYEAQPDKSGLPSDRFSAERPEGSISTLTIQRTEQRDSAMYRCASSLGLAGAQETQYFGPGTRLLVL.

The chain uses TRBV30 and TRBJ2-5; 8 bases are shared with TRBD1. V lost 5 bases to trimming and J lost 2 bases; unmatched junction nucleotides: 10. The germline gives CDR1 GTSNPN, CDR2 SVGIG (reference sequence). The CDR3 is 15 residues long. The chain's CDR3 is CAWAGTGGLQETQYF. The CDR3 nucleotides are TGTGCCTGGGCCGGGACAGGTGGGTTACAAGAGACCCAGTACTTC.

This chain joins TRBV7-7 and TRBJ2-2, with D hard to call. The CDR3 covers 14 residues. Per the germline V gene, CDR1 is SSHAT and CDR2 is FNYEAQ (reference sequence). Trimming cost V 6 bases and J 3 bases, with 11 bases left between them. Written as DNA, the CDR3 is TGTGCCAGCAGGTCCGCGGCCTACACCGGGGAGCTGTTTTTT. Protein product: CASRSAAYTGELFF.

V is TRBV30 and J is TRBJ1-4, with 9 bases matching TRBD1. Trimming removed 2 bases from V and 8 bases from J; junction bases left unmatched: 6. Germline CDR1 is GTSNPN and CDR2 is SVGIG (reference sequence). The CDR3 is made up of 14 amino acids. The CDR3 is CAWSTGGQSEKLFF. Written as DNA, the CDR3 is TGTGCCTGGAGTACAGGGGGCCAATCGGAAAAACTGTTTTTT.